Listed below are T cell receptor beta chains from one sample, sequenced in a study of blood T cells in healthy people across ages. Each CDR3 protein gets one entry after TCRdb re-called the 5' RACE reads with MiXCR. This table holds 700,000 or so distinct CDR3 sequences, about 43% found once. Material: blood. These receptors were obtained from a man at least 80 years old in good health. Each CDR3 is given with its conserved first and last residue. A D gene is named only where the DNA matches it firmly. Clone size is given for some rows only: seen once, a few or many times, or a class if the clone is expanded.

CASSPISRAGTKLYNEQFF | TGTGCCAGCAGTCCTATTAGTAGAGCGGGAACTAAGTTATACAATGAGCAGTTCTTC | TRBJ2-1 | few | TRBV6-2/TRBV6-3 | 19 | TRBD2
CASSLSAGNEKLFF | TGTGCCAGCAGTTTATCAGCTGGTAATGAAAAACTGTTTTTT | TRBJ1-4 | few | TRBV28 | 14 | -
CAISLAGGSSYEQYF | TGTGCCATCAGCTTAGCGGGAGGGAGCTCCTACGAGCAGTACTTC | TRBJ2-7 | few | TRBV10-3 | 15 | TRBD2
CASSPLTGRKGTDTQYF | TGTGCCAGCTCACCGCTGACAGGGAGGAAGGGCACAGATACGCAGTATTTT | TRBJ2-3 | - | TRBV18 | 17 | -
CASSLRGRSDTQYF | TGTGCCAGCAGCTTAAGGGGGAGATCAGATACGCAGTATTTT | TRBJ2-3 | - | TRBV7-9 | 14 | -
CSASATGDNYGYTF | TGCAGTGCTAGTGCGACAGGGGACAACTATGGCTACACCTTC | TRBJ1-2 | - | TRBV20-1 | 14 | TRBD1
CSARRRLGGGDQPQHF | TGCAGTGCTCGACGAAGGCTAGGGGGTGGCGATCAGCCCCAGCATTTT | TRBJ1-5 | - | TRBV20-1 | 16 | -
CSGNTGQLKETQYF | TGCAGCGGTAACACGGGACAGCTAAAAGAGACCCAGTACTTC | TRBJ2-5 | few | TRBV29-1 | 14 | TRBD1
CASSLAGTSGFLDNEQFF | TGCGCCAGCAGCTTGGCTGGGACTAGCGGGTTTTTAGACAATGAGCAGTTCTTC | TRBJ2-1 | - | TRBV5-1 | 18 | TRBD2
CSVRREGTEAFF | TGCAGCGTCCGCAGGGAAGGCACTGAAGCTTTCTTT | TRBJ1-1 | many | TRBV29-1 | 12 | -
CASSPTTGAQETQYF | TGTGCCAGCAGCCCCACGACTGGGGCACAAGAGACCCAGTACTTC | TRBJ2-5 | - | TRBV9 | 15 | -
CASSQDRRLAGLVQYF | TGTGCCAGCAGCCAAGATCGGAGACTAGCGGGGTTAGTGCAGTACTTC | TRBJ2-5 | - | TRBV3-1 | 16 | TRBD2
CASSLVGEQFF | TGTGCCAGCAGTCTCGTGGGTGAGCAGTTCTTC | TRBJ2-1 | many | TRBV5-1 | 11 | -
CSHQEQGEFFSSTDTQYF | TGCAGCCACCAGGAGCAGGGGGAGTTTTTTTCTAGCACAGATACGCAGTATTTT | TRBJ2-3 | many | TRBV29-1 | 18 | TRBD1
CASSYRSETDTQYF | TGTGCCAGCAGTTACCGGAGCGAGACAGATACGCAGTATTTT | TRBJ2-3 | many | TRBV6-2/TRBV6-3 | 14 | -
CATATSSGPPYNEQFF | TGTGCCACTGCTACTAGCAGCGGTCCCCCTTACAATGAGCAGTTCTTC | TRBJ2-1 | - | TRBV5-6 | 16 | -
CASSQKTTGREVGSPLHF | TGCGCCAGCAGCCAGAAAACGACAGGGCGAGAAGTGGGTTCACCCCTCCACTTT | TRBJ1-6 | - | TRBV5-1 | 18 | TRBD1
CSVESQGGSYEQYF | TGCAGCGTTGAAAGCCAGGGGGGCTCCTACGAGCAGTACTTC | TRBJ2-7 | few | TRBV29-1 | 14 | -
CASSEVNRLNEQYF | TGTGCCAGCAGTGAAGTGAACAGGTTAAACGAGCAGTACTTC | TRBJ2-7 | - | TRBV6-1 | 14 | -
CASSLHGGDYEQYF | TGTGCCAGCAGTCTCCACGGGGGTGACTACGAGCAGTACTTC | TRBJ2-7 | - | TRBV25-1 | 14 | -
CSARGVDWAFF | TGCAGTGCTCGGGGAGTAGACTGGGCTTTCTTT | TRBJ1-1 | - | TRBV20-1 | 11 | -
CATSREGQGQRETQYF | TGTGCCACCAGCAGAGAGGGACAGGGGCAAAGGGAGACCCAGTACTTC | TRBJ2-5 | - | TRBV15 | 16 | TRBD1
CASRNRVSLAVDYGYTF | TGTGCCAGCAGAAACAGGGTGTCGCTCGCGGTAGACTATGGCTACACCTTC | TRBJ1-2 | few | TRBV21-1 | 17 | -
CASSPDAYEQYF | TGCGCCAGCAGCCCTGATGCGTACGAGCAGTACTTC | TRBJ2-7 | few | TRBV5-1 | 12 | -
CASSSNYGYTF | TGTGCCAGCAGTTCAAACTATGGCTACACCTTC | TRBJ1-2 | medium-sized | TRBV5-4 | 11 | -
CSANPRGSSYNEQYF | TGCAGTGCTAACCCCAGGGGTAGCTCCTACAATGAGCAGTACTTC | TRBJ2-7 | - | TRBV20-1 | 15 | -
CASSPGRGTGFTDTQYF | TGTGCCAGCTCACCAGGAAGGGGTACCGGTTTCACAGATACGCAGTATTTT | TRBJ2-3 | - | TRBV18 | 17 | -
CASSSRDGTANTGELFF | TGTGCCAGCAGCTCTCGGGACGGGACAGCGAACACCGGGGAGCTGTTTTTT | TRBJ2-2 | once | TRBV7-9 | 17 | TRBD1
CASSSSWTGDYGYTF | TGTGCCAGCAGTTCCTCCTGGACAGGAGACTATGGCTACACCTTC | TRBJ1-2 | few | TRBV7-2 | 15 | TRBD1
CSARDPRQPYEQYF | TGCAGTGCTAGAGATCCCCGGCAGCCCTACGAGCAGTACTTC | TRBJ2-7 | many | TRBV20-1 | 14 | -
CAWTTPNYGYTF | TGTGCCTGGACAACCCCTAACTATGGCTACACCTTC | TRBJ1-2 | many | TRBV30 | 12 | -
CASSKMGQNYGYTF | TGTGCCAGCAGCAAAATGGGACAGAACTATGGCTACACCTTC | TRBJ1-2 | - | TRBV6-2/TRBV6-3 | 14 | TRBD1
CASSFGSEGTYEQYF | TGTGCCAGCAGCTTCGGCTCGGAGGGTACCTACGAGCAGTACTTC | TRBJ2-7 | few | TRBV7-9 | 15 | -
CTSSAQNALGYEQYF | TGTACCAGCAGCGCTCAGAACGCCCTTGGCTACGAGCAGTACTTC | TRBJ2-7 | - | TRBV7-8 | 15 | -
CASSLLRRGVNSGANVLTF | TGTGCCAGCAGTTTATTGCGGCGGGGGGTCAACTCTGGGGCCAACGTCCTGACTTTC | TRBJ2-6 | - | TRBV12-3/TRBV12-4 | 19 | TRBD2
CASSVTPDRNTIYF | TGTGCCAGCAGCGTGACTCCAGACAGGAACACCATATATTTT | TRBJ1-3 | - | TRBV9 | 14 | -
CSAGGMASVHNEQFF | TGCAGCGCAGGAGGTATGGCTAGCGTCCACAATGAGCAGTTCTTC | TRBJ2-1 | - | TRBV20-1 | 15 | -
CASTKSRAGTGELFF | TGTGCCAGCACCAAATCCAGGGCTGGCACCGGGGAGCTGTTTTTT | TRBJ2-2 | few | TRBV7-9 | 15 | -
CAISGGGGAYDEQYF | TGTGCCATCAGTGGGGGCGGGGGGGCCTACGATGAGCAGTACTTC | TRBJ2-7 | - | TRBV10-3 | 15 | TRBD2
CASTSGNTEAFF | TGTGCCAGCACCTCAGGGAACACTGAAGCTTTCTTT | TRBJ1-1 | - | TRBV6-6 | 12 | -
CASSSGPRAPLHF | TGTGCCAGCAGCTCAGGACCCCGGGCACCCCTCCACTTT | TRBJ1-6 | many | TRBV7-2 | 13 | -
CASSLMAGATTDTQYF | TGTGCCAGCAGCTTAATGGCGGGAGCGACGACAGATACGCAGTATTTT | TRBJ2-3 | - | TRBV7-2 | 16 | TRBD2
CASSAQGAWTGELFF | TGTGCCAGCAGCGCACAGGGGGCATGGACCGGGGAGCTGTTTTTT | TRBJ2-2 | - | TRBV7-9 | 15 | TRBD1
CSARLAEPTDTQYF | TGCAGTGCTAGGCTAGCGGAGCCCACAGATACGCAGTATTTT | TRBJ2-3 | many | TRBV20-1 | 14 | TRBD2
CASSEWTSSKETQYF | TGTGCCAGCAGTGAATGGACTAGCTCAAAAGAGACCCAGTACTTC | TRBJ2-5 | few | TRBV6-1 | 15 | TRBD2
CSARYPGDAGYTF | TGCAGTGCTAGATACCCGGGGGATGCTGGCTACACCTTC | TRBJ1-2 | few | TRBV20-1 | 13 | -
CASTTGTGYSGANVLTF | TGTGCCAGCACAACCGGGACAGGTTACTCTGGGGCCAACGTCCTGACTTTC | TRBJ2-6 | few | TRBV6-1 | 17 | TRBD1
CSARDQGAGAKNIQYF | TGCAGTGCTAGAGATCAGGGGGCAGGGGCCAAAAACATTCAGTACTTC | TRBJ2-4 | - | TRBV20-1 | 16 | TRBD1
CASSPLAGARDTQYF | TGTGCCAGCAGTCCCCTAGCGGGGGCTCGGGATACGCAGTATTTT | TRBJ2-3 | - | TRBV2 | 15 | TRBD2
CSVSFGDYGYTF | TGCAGCGTGTCGTTCGGGGACTATGGCTACACCTTC | TRBJ1-2 | - | TRBV29-1 | 12 | -
CAIREGQGWEEQFF | TGTGCCATCAGGGAAGGACAGGGGTGGGAGGAGCAGTTCTTC | TRBJ2-1 | few | TRBV10-3 | 14 | TRBD1
CVSSFLSENIQYF | TGTGTCAGCAGTTTCCTGTCTGAAAACATTCAGTACTTC | TRBJ2-4 | - | TRBV12-3/TRBV12-4 | 13 | -
CSASLAGDPKDTQYF | TGCAGCGCCTCACTAGCGGGGGATCCGAAAGATACGCAGTATTTT | TRBJ2-3 | few | TRBV29-1 | 15 | TRBD2
CSASPAGTGPTDTQYF | TGCAGTGCTAGCCCCGCGGGGACAGGCCCCACAGATACGCAGTATTTT | TRBJ2-3 | - | TRBV20-1 | 16 | TRBD1
CASSWDTSRDGYTF | TGTGCCAGCAGCTGGGATACCTCACGGGATGGCTACACCTTC | TRBJ1-2 | few | TRBV7-9 | 14 | -
CASILRYEQYF | TGTGCCAGCATTTTGAGATACGAGCAGTACTTC | TRBJ2-7 | few | TRBV6-1 | 11 | -
CASSVDRGETQYF | TGTGCTAGCAGCGTAGACAGGGGAGAGACCCAGTACTTC | TRBJ2-5 | few | TRBV7-7 | 13 | TRBD1
CSARDPSGRDNEQYF | TGCAGTGCTAGAGACCCTAGCGGGAGAGACAATGAGCAGTACTTC | TRBJ2-7 | - | TRBV20-1 | 15 | TRBD2
CATSSVLGGRTEAFF | TGTGCCACCAGCAGTGTTCTAGGGGGCCGCACTGAAGCTTTCTTT | TRBJ1-1 | few | TRBV15 | 15 | TRBD1
CASSVTGRNGYTF | TGTGCCAGCAGCGTAACAGGGCGAAATGGCTACACCTTC | TRBJ1-2 | - | TRBV9 | 13 | -